The 27 T cell receptor beta chains listed next were all sequenced from one sample in a study of early T cells in non-severe SARS-CoV-2 infection. TCRdb redid the calling of the 5' RACE reads with MiXCR, one entry per CDR3 protein. The data show around 84,000 distinct CDR3 sequences, 13% to 15% seen once. The sequenced sample consisted of whole blood. The receptors derive from an adult who was a healthcare worker with PCR-confirmed SARS-CoV-2 infection or an uninfected control (not recorded which).

Turning to this clonotype: Since a much larger clone is just one base distant, this may be a read error. Given the absence of the conserved phenylalanine or tryptophan at the CDR3 end, a read error is likely. J is TRBJ2-3 and V is TRBV5-4; D ambiguous. This CDR3 comprises 14 residues. V dropped 0 bases and J dropped 6 bases, with 11 bases sitting between them. Germline CDR1 and CDR2: SGHNT and YYREEE (reference sequence). The CDR3 DNA is TGTGCCAGCAGCTTGGCCGCGGAGCCCGATACGCAGTATTCT. Its translation: CASSLAAEPDTQYS.

This clonotype was counted between two and nine times. V usage is TRBV2 and J usage is TRBJ2-2, with D perhaps matching TRBD1 or TRBD2 (5 bases each). The V end lost 0 bases, the J end lost 6 bases, and 17 bases lay between the germline ends. This CDR3 comprises 17 residues. The germline CDR1 and CDR2 sequences are SNHLY and FYNNEI. The CDR3 DNA reads as TGTGCCAGCAGTGAAGCACCAGGGACCGCTGGCGCCGGGGAGCTGTTTTTT. Translating it yields CASSEAPGTAGAGELFF.

This clonotype was counted only a few times. The V call is TRBV20-1, the J call TRBJ2-7; D is possibly TRBD1 or TRBD2 (5 bases each). Germline V CDR1 and CDR2: DFQATT, SNEGSKA (reference sequence). CDR3 size: 13 residues. Deletions cut 6 bases from V and 0 bases from J, with 12 bases between. CDR3 sequence: CSAKGPRSYEQYF. Written as DNA, the CDR3 is TGCAGTGCAAAGGGACCCCGCTCCTACGAGCAGTACTTC.

The J gene is TRBJ2-7, the V gene TRBV30; no firm D call. CDR1 and CDR2 (germline): GTSNPN, SVGIG (reference sequence). CDR3 length: 11 residues. V was pared by 1 base and J by 3 bases, with 4 bases between. The CDR3 sequence: CAWSENYEQYF. The CDR3 coding sequence is TGTGCCTGGAGTGAGAACTACGAGCAGTACTTC.

The table lists this clonotype with many counts. This chain uses TRBV18 with TRBJ1-1, with D maybe TRBD1 (6 bases). Trimming cost V 2 bases and J 5 bases, with 12 bases left between them. CDR3 size: 14 residues. CDR1 is KGHSH, CDR2 LQKENI, per germline. The CDR3 sequence: CASSPTGRGTEAFF. The CDR3 bases are TGTGCCAGCTCACCAACAGGGAGGGGTACTGAAGCTTTCTTT.

This clonotype was observed a handful of times. The rearrangement joins TRBV14 to TRBJ2-2; D is uncertain. Deletions cut 3 bases from V and 0 bases from J, with 5 bases between. The germline V gene encodes CDR1 SGHDN and CDR2 FVKESK. The CDR3 totals 14 residues. DNA for the CDR3: TGTGCCAGCAGCCACCGCCCGAACACCGGGGAGCTGTTTTTT. Protein product: CASSHRPNTGELFF.

This clonotype appeared a few times. J is TRBJ2-1 and V is TRBV18; 7 bases are shared with TRBD2. The germline CDR1 and CDR2 sequences are KGHSH and LQKENI. This CDR3 has 13 amino acids. Germline trimming cut 3 bases from V and 9 bases from J; bases unmatched to any gene: 5. The CDR3 DNA follows: TGTGCCAGCTCACCGGCGATAGCGGGTGAGCAGTTCTTC. This gives the protein CASSPAIAGEQFF. The variable domain in full, completed from reference TRBV18 and TRBJ2-1, reads NAGVMQNPRHLVRRRGQEARLRCSPMKGHSHVYWYRQLPEEGLKFMVYLQKENIIDESGMPKERFSAEFPKEGPSILRIQQVVRGDSAAYFCASSPAIAGEQFFGPGTRLTVL.

This clonotype was found once. V gene TRBV7-9 combines with J gene TRBJ2-7; D perhaps matches TRBD1 (5 bases). Trimming removed 5 bases at V and 6 bases at J, with 11 bases between. This CDR3 has 12 residues. Germline V gene lookup returns CDR1 SEHNR and CDR2 FQNEAQ (reference sequence). The CDR3 reads CASSADSGEQYF. For the CDR3, the DNA is TGTGCCAGCAGCGCTGACAGTGGCGAGCAGTACTTC. Using reference TRBV7-9 and TRBJ2-7 for the parts outside the CDR3, the full variable domain is DTGVSQNPRHKITKRGQNVTFRCDPISEHNRLYWYRQTLGQGPEFLTYFQNEAQLEKSRLLSDRFSAERPKGSFSTLEIQRTEQGDSAMYLCASSADSGEQYFGPGTRLTVT.

The chain employs TRBV9 and TRBJ2-7; D may be TRBD2 (6 bases). The V gene lost 0 bases and the J gene lost 7 bases, with 11 bases spanning the gap. This CDR3 contains 13 residues. CDR1 and CDR2 from the germline V gene are SGDLS and YYNGEE. CDR3 in amino acids: CASSVDGGLEQYF. Here the CDR3 DNA reads TGTGCCAGCAGCGTAGATGGAGGGCTTGAGCAGTACTTC.

This clonotype was seen a handful of times. This chain links TRBV7-6 with TRBJ2-5; 7 bases are a match to TRBD2. The CDR3 sequence is 15 residues long. Germline values: CDR1 SGHVS, CDR2 FNYEAQ. The J segment lost 2 bases and the V segment lost 4 bases, leaving 7 bases of the junction unmatched. The CDR3 here is CASSYLAGGQETQYF. The CDR3 DNA sequence: TGTGCCAGCAGCTATTTAGCCGGGGGGCAAGAGACCCAGTACTTC.

V is TRBV5-1 and J is TRBJ2-5, with 9 nucleotides matching TRBD2. Per germline, CDR1 SGHRS and CDR2 YFSETQ. The CDR3 is made up of 15 amino acids. The J segment lost 4 bases and the V segment lost 4 bases, leaving 8 bases of the junction unmatched. CDR3 in amino acids: CASSPTGLAIETQYF. DNA for the CDR3: TGCGCCAGCAGCCCAACCGGACTAGCGATAGAGACCCAGTACTTC.

The chain links TRBV20-1 to TRBJ2-7; 7 bases fit TRBD2. J gave up 7 bases and V 5 bases, and 20 bases lay outside the gene matches. CDR3 length equals 16 residues. Germline values: CDR1 DFQATT, CDR2 SNEGSKA (reference sequence). DNA for the CDR3: TGCAGTGCTGGAAGGAGCCCCGGCGGGAGTCAGGGAGAGCAGTACTTC. The encoded protein is CSAGRSPGGSQGEQYF.

The table lists this clonotype with a few counts. The CDR3 DNA sequence: TGTGCCAGCAGCGCGGGCCCCGGCCGCCTCAATGAGCAGTTCTTC. As protein: CASSAGPGRLNEQFF. The chain employs TRBV11-2 and TRBJ2-1; weak D call: TRBD2 (5 bases). The V and J ends lost 5 bases and 6 bases respectively, with 17 bases between them. Per germline, CDR1 SGHAT and CDR2 FQNNGV. This CDR3 spans 15 amino acids. Supplemented by reference TRBV11-2 and TRBJ2-1, the full variable domain reads EAGVAQSPRYKIIEKRQSVAFWCNPISGHATLYWYQQILGQGPKLLIQFQNNGVVDDSQLPKDRFSAERLKGVDSTLKIQPAKLEDSAVYLCASSAGPGRLNEQFFGPGTRLTVL.

The chain combines TRBV25-1 with TRBJ2-7, with D tentatively TRBD1 (5 bases). Looked up from germline, CDR1 is MGHDK and CDR2 is SYGVNS. The CDR3 length is 12 residues. The V and J ends lost 7 bases and 7 bases respectively, with 14 bases between them. The CDR3 DNA follows: TGTGCCAGCAATCAGGGCGGTCGGGAGCAGTACTTC. Translation: CASNQGGREQYF.

The rearrangement links TRBV5-4 to TRBJ1-2, with 9 bases fitting TRBD1. The junction had 10 bases not matched to a gene; V was cut back by 3 bases and J by 7 bases. CDR1 and CDR2 (germline): SGHNT, YYREEE (reference sequence). The CDR3 length is 15 residues. The CDR3 nucleotides are TGTGCCAGCAGCTGGGAACCGACAGGGGGGCTTGGCTACACCTTC. Translating it yields CASSWEPTGGLGYTF.

This clonotype was recorded a few times. The chain has TRBV29-1 and TRBJ2-5, with 7 bases matching TRBD2. V lost 2 bases and J lost 1; bases outside the gene matches: 10. The CDR3 contains 16 residues. Germline assignment: CDR1 SQVTM and CDR2 ANQGSEA. The CDR3 DNA sequence: TGCAGCGTTGAACTGGGGAGGGTAGGATTCCAAGAGACCCAGTACTTC. As protein: CSVELGRVGFQETQYF.

The V gene is TRBV5-1, the J gene TRBJ2-7, with TRBD1 matching over 8 bases. This CDR3 spans 15 amino acids. The germline V gene encodes CDR1 SGHRS and CDR2 YFSETQ. Germline trimming cut 4 bases from V and 0 bases from J; bases unmatched to any gene: 6. CDR3 DNA: TGCGCCAGCAGCCCGGACAGGGCCAGCTCCTACGAGCAGTACTTC. Translated: CASSPDRASSYEQYF.

This clonotype was seen more than once but under ten times. The chain is built from TRBV29-1 and TRBJ2-7; 7 bases map to TRBD2. The CDR3 runs to 12 residues. Per germline, CDR1 SQVTM and CDR2 ANQGSEA. V was pared by 4 bases and J by 6 bases, with 6 bases of the junction left unmatched. CDR3 sequence (DNA): TGCAGCGTTGGGCTTACTAGCGCCGAGCAGTACTTC. Amino acid sequence: CSVGLTSAEQYF.

The rearrangement links TRBV19 to TRBJ1-5; D gene ambiguous. CDR1 and CDR2 (germline): LNHDA, SQIVND (reference sequence). The CDR3 totals 13 residues. The V end was cut by 5 bases, the J end by 3 bases, with 8 bases between. The CDR3 spells CASSSSLNQPQHF. The DNA for the CDR3 is TGTGCCAGTAGTTCCTCGCTCAATCAGCCCCAGCATTTT.

V is TRBV28 and J is TRBJ2-1; D may match TRBD1 or TRBD2 (5 bases each). The CDR3 is 14 amino acids. The V gene's germline CDR1 is MDHEN and CDR2 SYDVKM. Trimming stripped 6 bases from V and 10 bases from J, with 19 bases between. In DNA form, the CDR3 reads TGTGCCAGCAGGTTCCGGGACCCGCCTTGGGAGCAGTTCTTC. This encodes CASRFRDPPWEQFF.

The DNA of the CDR3 is TGTGCCAGCAGCGTAGATCCGGGAGGGACCGGGGAGCTGTTTTTT. Translation gives CASSVDPGGTGELFF. This chain links TRBV9 with TRBJ2-2; 8 bases agree with TRBD2. This CDR3 spans 15 amino acids. Trimming at V came to 0 bases and at J to 5 bases, leaving 3 bases not matched to a gene. The germline gives CDR1 SGDLS, CDR2 YYNGEE. Looking up the rest from reference TRBV9 and TRBJ2-2 gives the full variable domain: DSGVTQTPKHLITATGQRVTLRCSPRSGDLSVYWYQQSLDQGLQFLIQYYNGEERAKGNILERFSAQQFPDLHSELNLSSLELGDSALYFCASSVDPGGTGELFFGEGSRLTVL.

This clonotype was seen a few times. V usage is TRBV12-3 or TRBV12-4 and J usage is TRBJ2-7, with 7 bases that match TRBD2. The ends lost 8 bases at V and 5 bases at J; junction bases unmatched: 6. The CDR3 extends over 12 amino acids. The CDR3 sequence: CASEGLRDEQYF. As DNA, the CDR3 is TGTGCCAGCGAGGGACTAAGGGACGAGCAGTACTTC.

This clonotype was detected ten times or more. In DNA, the CDR3 is TGTGCCAGCAGTTTCTGGGGGAGCACAGATACGCAGTATTTT. Protein: CASSFWGSTDTQYF. V and J are TRBV27 and TRBJ2-3; the D call may be TRBD1 or TRBD2 (5 bases each). Trimming pared 3 bases from V and 0 bases from J, leaving 7 bases between. CDR3 length: 14 amino acids. Germline V gives CDR1 MNHEY, CDR2 SMNVEV (reference sequence).

This clonotype was detected only a few times. Sequence at one end of the junction differs from germline and may be a read error. The V and J genes are TRBV10-2 and TRBJ1-4, with TRBD1 as a possible D gene (6 bases). The germline V gene encodes CDR1 WSHSY and CDR2 SAAADI. This CDR3 is 12 amino acids long. The CDR3 bases are TGCGCCAGCATTGAGGGGCGACAGGTCCCTTTTTTT. It specifies CASIEGRQVPFF.

This clonotype was detected a few times. The V gene is TRBV18, the J gene TRBJ1-5; tentatively, D is TRBD1 (5 bases). Trimming pared 4 bases from V and 4 bases from J, leaving 11 bases between. Germline V gives CDR1 KGHSH, CDR2 LQKENI. The CDR3 contains 14 residues. The CDR3 is CASSHGTGNQPQHF. The DNA of the CDR3 is TGTGCCAGCTCACACGGGACTGGTAATCAGCCCCAGCATTTT.

This clonotype has ten or more counts. As DNA, the CDR3 is TGCAGTGCTAGAGATGGGGCGGACAGGGGGGCTTTCTTT. Translation: CSARDGADRGAFF. V is TRBV20-1 and J is TRBJ1-1; 10 bases map to TRBD1. CDR3 length: 13 amino acids. The V gene end was trimmed by 0 bases and the J gene end by 11 bases; junction bases not matched to a gene: 6. The germline gives CDR1 DFQATT, CDR2 SNEGSKA (reference sequence).

The rearrangement joins TRBV4-1 to TRBJ2-7; TRBD2 agrees at 7 bases. Per the germline V gene, CDR1 is MGHRA and CDR2 is YSYEKL. Trimming at V came to 1 base and at J to 1 base, leaving 4 bases not matched to a gene. There are 15 residues in the CDR3. The DNA for the CDR3 is TGCGCCAGCAGCCAAGGAGCGGGGTCGTCCTACGAGCAGTACTTC. Translated: CASSQGAGSSYEQYF.